The 3 T cell receptor beta chains below come from one sample, sequenced in a study of T cell repertoires in cytomegalovirus infection. TCRdb called the reads again in MiXCR, with one record for every CDR3 protein. Here the sample spans about 78,000 distinct CDR3 sequences, roughly 40% being singletons. No antigens are known for them. Sequenced material: CD8+ T cells from cultured PBMCs, taken from culture after CMV antigen stimulation. These TCRs come from a human donor in good health (CMV status not recorded). Some clones in this sample may be carry-over from other donors' samples.

This clonotype appeared once. The chain carries TRBV6-5 and TRBJ1-2, with D unclear. The V end lost 0 bases, the J end lost 8 bases, and 10 bases lay between the germline ends. CDR1 and CDR2 (germline): MNHEY, SVGAGI. The CDR3 covers 13 residues. The DNA for the CDR3 is TGTGCCAGCAGTTACTCTGGTGGAATCGGCTACACCTTC. Translating gives CASSYSGGIGYTF.

This clonotype showed up many times. DNA for the CDR3: TGTGCCAGCAGCCTCCGGGACAGGGTTAAAGAAAAGCAGTATTTT. As protein: CASSLRDRVKEKQYF. This chain joins TRBV7-8 and TRBJ2-3; 9 bases map to TRBD1. Germline CDR1 SGHVS, CDR2 FQNEAQ. The junction had 14 bases not matched to a gene; V was cut back by 5 bases and J by 11 bases. The CDR3 is 15 amino acids.

This clonotype has only a few counts. The chain employs TRBV11-1 and TRBJ2-7; possibly TRBD2 for D (6 bases). The CDR3 consists of 15 residues. Looked up from germline, CDR1 is SGHAT and CDR2 is FQDESV (reference sequence). V shed 2 bases and J shed 0 bases, with 11 bases lying between them. This CDR3 reads CASSLLGGISYEQYF. The CDR3 region has the DNA TGTGCCAGCAGCTTACTGGGGGGTATCTCCTACGAGCAGTACTTC.